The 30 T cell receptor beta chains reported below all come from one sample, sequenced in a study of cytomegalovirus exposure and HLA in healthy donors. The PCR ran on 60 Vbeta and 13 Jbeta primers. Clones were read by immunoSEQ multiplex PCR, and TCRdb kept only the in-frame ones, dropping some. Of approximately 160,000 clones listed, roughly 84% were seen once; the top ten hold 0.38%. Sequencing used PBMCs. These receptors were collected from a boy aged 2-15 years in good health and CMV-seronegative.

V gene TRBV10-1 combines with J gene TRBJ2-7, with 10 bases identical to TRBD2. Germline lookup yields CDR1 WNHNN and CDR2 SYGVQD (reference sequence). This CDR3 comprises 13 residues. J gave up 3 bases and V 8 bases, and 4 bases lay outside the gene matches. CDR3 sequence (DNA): TGCGCCAGCCTGGAGCGGGAGGGCTACGAGCAGTACTTC. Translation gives CASLEREGYEQYF.

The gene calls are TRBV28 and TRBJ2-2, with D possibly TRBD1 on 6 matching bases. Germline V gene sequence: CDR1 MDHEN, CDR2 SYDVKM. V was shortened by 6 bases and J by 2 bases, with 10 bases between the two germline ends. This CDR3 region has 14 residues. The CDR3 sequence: CASRGTLNTGELFF. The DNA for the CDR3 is TGTGCCAGCAGAGGGACACTTAACACCGGGGAGCTGTTTTTT.

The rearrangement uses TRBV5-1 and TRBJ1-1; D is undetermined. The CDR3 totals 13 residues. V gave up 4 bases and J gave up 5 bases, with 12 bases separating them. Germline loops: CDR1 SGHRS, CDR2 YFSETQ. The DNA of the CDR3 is TGCGCCAGCAGCCCGACCCCCGGGACTGAAGCTTTCTTT. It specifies CASSPTPGTEAFF.

CDR3 DNA sequence: TGCGCCAGCAGCCAAGAAAGAGGAGAGACCCAGTACTTC. Translated: CASSQERGETQYF. J is TRBJ2-5 and V is TRBV4-1; D unclear. CDR1 is MGHRA and CDR2 is YSYEKL in the germline V gene. Trimming shortened V by 0 bases and J by 4 bases, and 6 bases separated the two germline ends. This CDR3 region has 13 residues.

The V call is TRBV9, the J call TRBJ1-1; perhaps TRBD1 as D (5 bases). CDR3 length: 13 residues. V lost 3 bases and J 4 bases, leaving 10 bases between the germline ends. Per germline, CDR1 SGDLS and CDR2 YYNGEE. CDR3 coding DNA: TGTGCCAGCAGCGGAACCGGGGGCACTGAAGCTTTCTTT. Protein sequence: CASSGTGGTEAFF.

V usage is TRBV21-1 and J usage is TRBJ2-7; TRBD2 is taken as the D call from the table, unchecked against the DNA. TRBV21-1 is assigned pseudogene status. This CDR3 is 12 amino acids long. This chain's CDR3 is CASSKGVYGQYF. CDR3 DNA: TGTGCCAGCAGCAAAGGAGTCTACGGGCAGTACTTC.

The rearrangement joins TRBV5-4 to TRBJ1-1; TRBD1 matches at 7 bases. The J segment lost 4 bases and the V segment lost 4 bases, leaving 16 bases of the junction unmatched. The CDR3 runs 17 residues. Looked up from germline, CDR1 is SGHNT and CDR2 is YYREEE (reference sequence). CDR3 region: CASSKYGQVGGTTEAFF. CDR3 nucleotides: TGTGCCAGCAGCAAGTACGGACAGGTTGGGGGAACCACTGAAGCTTTCTTT.

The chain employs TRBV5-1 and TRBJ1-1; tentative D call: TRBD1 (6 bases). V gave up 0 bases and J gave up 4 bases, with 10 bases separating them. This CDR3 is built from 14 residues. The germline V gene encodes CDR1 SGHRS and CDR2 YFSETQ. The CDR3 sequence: CASSLDQGSTEAFF. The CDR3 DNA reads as TGCGCCAGCAGCTTGGACCAGGGGAGCACTGAAGCTTTCTTT.

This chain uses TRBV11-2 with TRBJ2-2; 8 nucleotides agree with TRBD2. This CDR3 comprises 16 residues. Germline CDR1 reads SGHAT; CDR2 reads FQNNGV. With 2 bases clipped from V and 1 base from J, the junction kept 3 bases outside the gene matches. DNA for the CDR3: TGTGCCAGCAGCTTAACGAGCGGGGGGAACACCGGGGAGCTGTTTTTT. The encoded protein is CASSLTSGGNTGELFF. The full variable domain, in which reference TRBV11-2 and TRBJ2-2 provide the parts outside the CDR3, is EAGVAQSPRYKIIEKRQSVAFWCNPISGHATLYWYQQILGQGPKLLIQFQNNGVVDDSQLPKDRFSAERLKGVDSTLKIQPAKLEDSAVYLCASSLTSGGNTGELFFGEGSRLTVL.

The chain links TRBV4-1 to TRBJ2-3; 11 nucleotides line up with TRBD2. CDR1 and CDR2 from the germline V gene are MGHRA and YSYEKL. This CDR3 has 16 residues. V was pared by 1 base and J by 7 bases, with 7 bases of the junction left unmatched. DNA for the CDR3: TGCGCCAGCAGCCAAGCCCCGGGACTAGCGGCCCATACGCAGTATTTT. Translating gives CASSQAPGLAAHTQYF.

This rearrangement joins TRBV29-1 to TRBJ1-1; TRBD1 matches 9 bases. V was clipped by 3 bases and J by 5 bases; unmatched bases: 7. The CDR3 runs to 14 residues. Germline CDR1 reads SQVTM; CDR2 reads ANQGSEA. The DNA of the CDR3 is TGCAGCGTTGAGTCGGACAGGGGTTGGACTGAAGCTTTCTTT. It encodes CSVESDRGWTEAFF.

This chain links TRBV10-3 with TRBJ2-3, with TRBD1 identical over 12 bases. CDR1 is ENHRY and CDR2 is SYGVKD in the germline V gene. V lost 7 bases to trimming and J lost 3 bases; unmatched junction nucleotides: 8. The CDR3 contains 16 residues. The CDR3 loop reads CAIMPGQGAGTDTQYF. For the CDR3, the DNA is TGTGCCATCATGCCGGGACAGGGGGCCGGGACAGATACGCAGTATTTT.

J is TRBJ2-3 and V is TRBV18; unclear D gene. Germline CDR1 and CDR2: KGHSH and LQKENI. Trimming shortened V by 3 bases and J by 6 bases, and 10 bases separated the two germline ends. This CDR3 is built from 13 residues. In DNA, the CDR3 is TGTGCCAGCTCACCGCGCCCCTTGGATACGCAGTATTTT. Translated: CASSPRPLDTQYF.

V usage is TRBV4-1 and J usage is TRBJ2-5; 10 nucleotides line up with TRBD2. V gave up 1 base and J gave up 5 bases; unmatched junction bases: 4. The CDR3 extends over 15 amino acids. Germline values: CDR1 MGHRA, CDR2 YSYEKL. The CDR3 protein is CASSQVGLAKETQYF. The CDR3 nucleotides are TGCGCCAGCAGCCAAGTGGGACTAGCGAAGGAGACCCAGTACTTC.

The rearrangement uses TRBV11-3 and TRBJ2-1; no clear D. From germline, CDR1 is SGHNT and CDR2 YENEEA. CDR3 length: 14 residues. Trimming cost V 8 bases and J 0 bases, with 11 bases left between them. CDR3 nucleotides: TGTGCCAGCTCAGCGCGTAGCTCCTACAATGAGCAGTTCTTC. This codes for CASSARSSYNEQFF.

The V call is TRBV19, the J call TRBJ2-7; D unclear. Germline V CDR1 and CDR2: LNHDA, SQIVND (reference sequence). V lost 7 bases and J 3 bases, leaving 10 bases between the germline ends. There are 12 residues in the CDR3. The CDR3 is CASTMSSYEQYF. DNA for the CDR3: TGTGCCAGTACCATGTCGAGCTACGAGCAGTACTTC.

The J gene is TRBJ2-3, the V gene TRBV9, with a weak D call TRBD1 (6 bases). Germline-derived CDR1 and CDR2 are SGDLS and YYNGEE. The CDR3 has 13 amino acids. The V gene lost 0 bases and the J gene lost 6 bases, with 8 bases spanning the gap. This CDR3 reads CASSVGGRDTQYF. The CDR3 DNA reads TGTGCCAGCAGCGTAGGGGGGCGGGATACGCAGTATTTT.

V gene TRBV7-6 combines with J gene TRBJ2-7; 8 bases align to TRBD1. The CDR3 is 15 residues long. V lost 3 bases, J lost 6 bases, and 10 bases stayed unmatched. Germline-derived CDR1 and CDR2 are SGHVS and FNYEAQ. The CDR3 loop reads CASSLTAGGPFEQYF. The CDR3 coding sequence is TGTGCCAGCAGCTTGACGGCAGGGGGCCCCTTCGAGCAGTACTTC. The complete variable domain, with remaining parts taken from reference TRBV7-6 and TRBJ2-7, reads GAGVSQSPRYKVTKRGQDVALRCDPISGHVSLYWYRQALGQGPEFLTYFNYEAQQDKSGLPNDRFSAERPEGSISTLTIQRTEQRDSAMYRCASSLTAGGPFEQYFGPGTRLTVT.

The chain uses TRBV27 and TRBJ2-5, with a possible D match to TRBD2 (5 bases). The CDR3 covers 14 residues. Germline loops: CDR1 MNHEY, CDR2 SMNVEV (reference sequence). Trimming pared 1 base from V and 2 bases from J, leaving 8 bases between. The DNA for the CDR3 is TGTGCCAGCAGTTTATACGGGAATCAAGAGACCCAGTACTTC. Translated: CASSLYGNQETQYF.

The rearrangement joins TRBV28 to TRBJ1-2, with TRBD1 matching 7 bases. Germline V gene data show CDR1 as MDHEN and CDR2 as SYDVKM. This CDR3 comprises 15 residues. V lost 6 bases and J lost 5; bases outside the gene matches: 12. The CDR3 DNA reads TGTGCCAGCAGACCTACAGGGGCGGTTGGGTATGGCTACACCTTC. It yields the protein CASRPTGAVGYGYTF.

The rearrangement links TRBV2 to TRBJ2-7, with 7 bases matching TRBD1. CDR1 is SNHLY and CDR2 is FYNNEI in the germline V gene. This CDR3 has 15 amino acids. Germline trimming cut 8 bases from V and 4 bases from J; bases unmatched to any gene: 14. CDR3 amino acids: CASGLIRDRPYEQYF. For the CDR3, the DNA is TGTGCCAGCGGTCTTATCCGGGACAGACCTTACGAGCAGTACTTC. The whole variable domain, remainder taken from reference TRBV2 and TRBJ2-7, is EPEVTQTPSHQVTQMGQEVILRCVPISNHLYFYWYRQILGQKVEFLVSFYNNEISEKSEIFDDQFSVERPDGSNFTLKIRSTKLEDSAMYFCASGLIRDRPYEQYFGPGTRLTVT.

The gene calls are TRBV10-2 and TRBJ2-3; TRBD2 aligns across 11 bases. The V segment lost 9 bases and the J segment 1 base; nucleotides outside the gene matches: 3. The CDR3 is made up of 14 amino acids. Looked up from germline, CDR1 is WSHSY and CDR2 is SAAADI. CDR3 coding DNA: TGCGCCAGTAAGACTAGCGGGGGCACAGATACGCAGTATTTT. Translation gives CASKTSGGTDTQYF.

CDR3 DNA: TGCGCCAGCAGCCAAGATGGAGGGAGATCGACAGATACGCAGTATTTT. It translates to CASSQDGGRSTDTQYF. This chain connects TRBV4-1 to TRBJ2-3; maybe TRBD2 (6 bases). Trimming shortened V by 0 bases and J by 3 bases, and 13 bases separated the two germline ends. CDR1 and CDR2 from the germline V gene are MGHRA and YSYEKL. This CDR3 is 16 amino acids long.

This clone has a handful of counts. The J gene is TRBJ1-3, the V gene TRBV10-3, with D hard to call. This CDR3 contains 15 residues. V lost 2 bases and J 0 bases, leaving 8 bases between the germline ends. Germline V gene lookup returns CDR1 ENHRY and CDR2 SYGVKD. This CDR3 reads CAISEGGDSGNTIYF. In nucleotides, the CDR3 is TGTGCCATCAGTGAGGGTGGAGACTCTGGAAACACCATATATTTT.

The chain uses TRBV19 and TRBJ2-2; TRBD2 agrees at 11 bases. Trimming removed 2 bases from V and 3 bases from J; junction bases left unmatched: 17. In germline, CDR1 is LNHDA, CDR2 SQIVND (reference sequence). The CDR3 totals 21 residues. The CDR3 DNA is TGTGCCAGTAGTATACGCGGACCCCTAGCGGGAGGACTTTGGGACACCGGGGAGCTGTTTTTT. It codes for CASSIRGPLAGGLWDTGELFF.

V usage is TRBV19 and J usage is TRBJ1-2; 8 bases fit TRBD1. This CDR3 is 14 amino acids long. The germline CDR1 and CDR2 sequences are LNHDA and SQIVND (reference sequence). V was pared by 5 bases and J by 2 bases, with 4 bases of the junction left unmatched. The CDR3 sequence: CASSPDRANYGYTF. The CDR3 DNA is TGTGCCAGTAGTCCGGACAGGGCGAACTATGGCTACACCTTC.

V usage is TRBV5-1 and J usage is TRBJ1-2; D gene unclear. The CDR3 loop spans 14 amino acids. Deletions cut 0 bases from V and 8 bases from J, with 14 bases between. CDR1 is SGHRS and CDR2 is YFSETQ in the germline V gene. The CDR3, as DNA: TGCGCCAGCAGCTTGGGCTCCCTCCTGAGCGGCTACACCTTC. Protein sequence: CASSLGSLLSGYTF.

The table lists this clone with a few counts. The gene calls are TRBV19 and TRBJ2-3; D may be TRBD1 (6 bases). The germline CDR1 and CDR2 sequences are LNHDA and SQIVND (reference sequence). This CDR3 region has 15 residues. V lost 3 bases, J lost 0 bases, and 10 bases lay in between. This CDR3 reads CASSIGTPSTDTQYF. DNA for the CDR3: TGTGCCAGTAGTATCGGGACACCTAGCACAGATACGCAGTATTTT.

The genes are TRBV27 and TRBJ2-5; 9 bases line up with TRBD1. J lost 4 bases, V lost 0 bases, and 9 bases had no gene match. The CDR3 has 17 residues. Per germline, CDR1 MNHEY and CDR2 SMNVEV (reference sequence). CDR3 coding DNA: TGTGCCAGCAGTTTATCCCCTTGGACAGGGGTTCGAGAGACCCAGTACTTC. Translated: CASSLSPWTGVRETQYF.

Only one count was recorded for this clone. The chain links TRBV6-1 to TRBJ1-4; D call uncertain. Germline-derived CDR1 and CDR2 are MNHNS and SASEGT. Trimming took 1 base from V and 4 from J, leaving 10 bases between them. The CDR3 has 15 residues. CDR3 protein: CASSEVGRDNEKLFF. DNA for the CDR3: TGTGCCAGCAGTGAAGTGGGCCGAGATAATGAAAAACTGTTTTTT.